The 9 T cell receptor beta chains given below trace back to one sample, sequenced in a study of blood T cell repertoires in COVID-19. Generated by immunoSEQ multiplex PCR, the TCRdb table keeps only in-frame clones and is missing some. Of roughly 200,000 clones listed, around 80% are singletons. Sequencing was performed on peripheral blood. The receptors here all came from a man in his forties with acute or convalescent COVID-19.

CDR3 sequence reads: CASSHDRGRRGANVLTF. DNA of the CDR3: TGTGCCAGCAGCCACGACAGGGGGCGTCGAGGGGCCAACGTCCTGACTTTC. The J gene is TRBJ2-6, the V gene TRBV14; TRBD1 aligns across 10 bases. The CDR3 runs to 17 residues. Per the germline V gene, CDR1 is SGHDN and CDR2 is FVKESK. The trim removed 3 bases at V and 4 bases at J, leaving 6 bases unmatched.

This sequence joins TRBV5-4 and TRBJ2-2, with TRBD1 matching over 10 bases. The CDR3 covers 17 residues. Germline V gives CDR1 SGHNT, CDR2 YYREEE (reference sequence). V lost 4 bases, J lost 7 bases, and 13 bases stayed unmatched. The chain's CDR3 is CASSPSPGQGIIGELFF. The DNA for the CDR3 is TGTGCCAGCAGCCCGTCACCGGGACAGGGGATCATCGGGGAGCTGTTTTTT.

The V call is TRBV2, the J call TRBJ1-5, with 7 bases aligning to TRBD1. The germline V gene has CDR1 SNHLY and CDR2 FYNNEI. Losses at the gene ends were 8 bases for V and 4 bases for J; bases not matched to a gene: 5. This CDR3 has 13 residues. CDR3 sequence (DNA): TGTGCCAGCTCCACAGGGGTAAATCAGCCCCAGCATTTT. This sequence encodes CASSTGVNQPQHF.

The chain joins TRBV29-1 to TRBJ2-7; D may be TRBD1 (6 bases). The CDR3 length is 12 residues. Trimming stripped 7 bases from V and 5 bases from J, with 15 bases between. Germline loops: CDR1 SQVTM, CDR2 ANQGSEA. CDR3 region: CSGQGFSDEQYF. DNA for the CDR3: TGCAGCGGTCAGGGGTTTTCGGACGAGCAGTACTTC.

In this sample, this clone turned up a few times. V usage is TRBV29-1 and J usage is TRBJ1-1, with a tentative D call TRBD1 (5 bases). The CDR3 has 15 residues. With 4 bases removed from V and 2 bases from J, the gap between germline ends came to 17 bases. CDR1 and CDR2 from the germline V gene are SQVTM and ANQGSEA. The CDR3 reads CSVVAGQGVNTEAFF. CDR3 nucleotide sequence: TGCAGCGTTGTCGCGGGGCAGGGTGTCAACACTGAAGCTTTCTTT.

The chain has TRBV10-3 and TRBJ1-2, with D unresolved. The CDR3 consists of 14 residues. Per germline, CDR1 ENHRY and CDR2 SYGVKD. V lost 0 bases and J 3 bases, leaving 8 bases between the germline ends. The DNA of the CDR3 is TGTGCCATCAGTGAGTCCCGGGGTTACTATGGCTACACCTTC. It translates to CAISESRGYYGYTF.

The gene calls are TRBV29-1 and TRBJ2-1; maybe TRBD1 (5 bases). The germline CDR1 and CDR2 sequences are SQVTM and ANQGSEA. CDR3 length: 13 amino acids. Trimming pared 1 base from V and 7 bases from J, leaving 11 bases between. The CDR3 DNA follows: TGCAGCGTTGAAGTCCAGGGTTGGAATGAGCAGTTCTTC. This gives the protein CSVEVQGWNEQFF.

This clone was seen more than once but under ten times. The CDR3 protein is CASSATGVNTEAFF. Here the CDR3 DNA reads TGTGCCAGCAGTGCGACAGGAGTGAACACTGAAGCTTTCTTT. The chain recombines TRBV2 with TRBJ1-1, with D possibly TRBD1 on 6 matching bases. Trimming stripped 4 bases from V and 0 bases from J, with 9 bases between. The CDR3 extends over 14 amino acids. CDR1 SNHLY and CDR2 FYNNEI come from the germline V gene. Full variable domain (rest looked up from reference TRBV2 and TRBJ1-1): EPEVTQTPSHQVTQMGQEVILRCVPISNHLYFYWYRQILGQKVEFLVSFYNNEISEKSEIFDDQFSVERPDGSNFTLKIRSTKLEDSAMYFCASSATGVNTEAFFGQGTRLTVV.

The V and J genes are TRBV6-4 and TRBJ2-1; 7 bases fit TRBD2. Germline V gives CDR1 MRHNA, CDR2 SNTAGT. V trimming: 6 bases; J trimming: 1 base; junction bases outside the gene matches: 3. The CDR3 has 14 amino acids. The CDR3 bases are TGTGCCAGCAGCCGCGGGAGTTCCTACAATGAGCAGTTCTTC. Translated, it gives CASSRGSSYNEQFF.